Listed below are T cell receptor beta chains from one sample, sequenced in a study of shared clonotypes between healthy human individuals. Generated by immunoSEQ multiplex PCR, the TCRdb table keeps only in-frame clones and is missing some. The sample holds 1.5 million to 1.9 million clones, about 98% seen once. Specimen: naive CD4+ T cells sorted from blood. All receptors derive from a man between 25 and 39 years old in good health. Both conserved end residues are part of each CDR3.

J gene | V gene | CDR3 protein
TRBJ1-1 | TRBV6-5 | CASSYSGRNTEAFF
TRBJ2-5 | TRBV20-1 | CSARDTGQQYF
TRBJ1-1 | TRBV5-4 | CASSLERLGTEAFF
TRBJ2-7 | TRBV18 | CASSGGTGMTYEQYF
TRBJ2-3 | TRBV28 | CASSSRTGLAGRADTQYF
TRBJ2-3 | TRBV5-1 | CASTSQGGTDTQYF
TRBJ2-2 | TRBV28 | CASSPPTGELFF
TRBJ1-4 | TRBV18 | CASSNGIQLRGLFF
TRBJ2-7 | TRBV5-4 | CASSRGTSDEQYF
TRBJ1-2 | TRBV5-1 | CASSLATGPGYTF
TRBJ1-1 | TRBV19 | CASSSDRVNTEAFF
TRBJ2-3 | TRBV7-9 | CASSSDRGDRVADTQYF
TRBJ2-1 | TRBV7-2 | CASSSHRGSYNEQFF
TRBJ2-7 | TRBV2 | CASSRDKPSYEQYF
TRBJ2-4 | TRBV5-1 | CASSLDSGSGNIQYF
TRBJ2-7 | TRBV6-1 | CASSVILAGPQFIYEQYF
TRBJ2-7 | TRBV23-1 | CASSRPGQVSSYEQYF
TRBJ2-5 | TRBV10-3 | CAISEGRVQETQYF
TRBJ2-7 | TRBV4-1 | CASSQDRGTEQYF
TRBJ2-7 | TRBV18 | CASSLDRASNEQYF
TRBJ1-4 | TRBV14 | CASSSRTAATNEKLFF
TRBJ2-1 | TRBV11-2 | CASSSGTSGRAAYNEQFF
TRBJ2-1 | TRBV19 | CASTEGLVKDEQFF
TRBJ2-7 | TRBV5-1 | CASSAGPGYYEQYF
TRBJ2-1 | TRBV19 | CASSIAIAYEQFF
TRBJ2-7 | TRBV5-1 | CASSLAEIYYEQYF
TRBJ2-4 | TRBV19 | CASGAPAKNIQYF
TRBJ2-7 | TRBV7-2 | CASSLGGSKYF
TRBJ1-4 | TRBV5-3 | CARSFPRREKLFF
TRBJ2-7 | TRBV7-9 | CASVSDSYEQYF
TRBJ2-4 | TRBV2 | CATSPPRQILAKNIQYF
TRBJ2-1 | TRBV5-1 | CASSFLAGGEQFF
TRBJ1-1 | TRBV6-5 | CASSQTGANTEAFF
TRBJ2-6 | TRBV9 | CASSVSSGANVLTF
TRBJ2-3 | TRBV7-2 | CASSLAAGVLPDTQYF
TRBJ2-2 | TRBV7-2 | CASSLGYRQSRNTGELFF
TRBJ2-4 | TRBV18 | CASSLTGGRAKNIQYF
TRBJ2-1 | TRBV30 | CAWSVLGRYDNEQFF
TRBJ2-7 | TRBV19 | CASSRTDGQGYEQYF
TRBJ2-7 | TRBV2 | CASSSRLAGGGEQYF
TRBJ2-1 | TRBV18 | CASAGLAGVGSYNEQFF
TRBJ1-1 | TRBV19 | CASGREISGTEAFF
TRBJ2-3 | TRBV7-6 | CASSLRERAAGGRTDTQYF
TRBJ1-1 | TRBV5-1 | CASSLAATFNTEAFF
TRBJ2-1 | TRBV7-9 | CASSYTAYEQFF
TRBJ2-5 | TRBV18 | CASSPTGSGETQYF
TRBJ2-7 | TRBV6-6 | CASRRQGPPEQYF
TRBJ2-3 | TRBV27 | CASSSSGRIDTQYF
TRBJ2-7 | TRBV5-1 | CASRTYPPQEQYF
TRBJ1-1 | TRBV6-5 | CASRPRLGNTEAFF
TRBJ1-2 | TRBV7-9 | CASSPYPQVAYGYTF
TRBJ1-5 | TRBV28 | CASSDYSNQPQHF
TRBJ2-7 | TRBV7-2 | CASSTSGLYEQYF
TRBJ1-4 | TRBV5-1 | CASGTGGIREKLFF